Listed here are 24 T cell receptor beta chains from one sample, sequenced in a study of T-cell reconstitution after alpha-beta-depleted transplantation in children. Unique molecular identifiers featured in how the TCRbeta library was prepared. One entry per CDR3 protein results from TCRdb running MiXCR on the PCR reads. The sample yields 400,000 to 550,000 distinct CDR3 sequences, 10% to 13% seen once. This specimen consisted of PBMCs, obtained before TCRalphabeta/CD19-depleted stem cell transplant. The receptor source for this set is a child under 10 years old with inherited bone marrow failure, due to receive a stem cell transplant.

In its sample, this clonotype was seen many times. The V call is TRBV5-1, the J call TRBJ2-3; 8 nucleotides agree with TRBD2. V lost 2 bases to trimming and J lost 4 bases; unmatched junction nucleotides: 6. The CDR3 has 15 amino acids. The germline gives CDR1 SGHRS, CDR2 YFSETQ. The CDR3 DNA follows: TGCGCCAGCAGCTTAAGCGGGAGCGGTGCAGATACGCAGTATTTT. Encoded protein: CASSLSGSGADTQYF.

This clonotype showed up many times. V gene TRBV7-2 combines with J gene TRBJ2-5; 13 bases map to TRBD2. Germline V CDR1 and CDR2: SGHTA, FQGNSA. V dropped 5 bases and J dropped 6; count of bases not matched to a gene: 12. This CDR3 has 17 amino acids. CDR3 protein: CASSRRPTSGRDQTQYF. In DNA form, the CDR3 reads TGTGCCAGCAGCCGTCGCCCAACTAGCGGGAGGGATCAGACCCAGTACTTC.

This clonotype occurred many times. The rearrangement uses TRBV25-1 and TRBJ2-7; D is undetermined. With 1 base removed from V and 4 bases from J, the gap between germline ends came to 8 bases. Per the germline V gene, CDR1 is MGHDK and CDR2 is SYGVNS. The CDR3 is 13 amino acids. The CDR3 sequence: CASSEWTDYEQYF. The CDR3, as DNA: TGTGCCAGCAGTGAATGGACGGATTACGAGCAGTACTTC.

This clonotype was counted ten times or more. The chain joins TRBV29-1 to TRBJ2-5, with D uncertain. The germline gives CDR1 SQVTM, CDR2 ANQGSEA. The CDR3 has 13 amino acids. Deletions cut 4 bases from V and 5 bases from J, with 14 bases between. The CDR3 region is CSVGVLTWETQYF. For the CDR3, the DNA is TGCAGCGTTGGGGTCCTGACGTGGGAGACCCAGTACTTC.

This clonotype came up many times. This sequence joins TRBV25-1 and TRBJ1-5; 9 nucleotides line up with TRBD1. Trimming took 2 bases from V and 6 from J; bases not matched to a gene: 5. Germline V gives CDR1 MGHDK, CDR2 SYGVNS. CDR3 length equals 15 residues. The CDR3 DNA reads TGTGCCAGCAGTGAACCACAGGGGGCGGGTCAGCCCCAGCATTTT. Amino acids: CASSEPQGAGQPQHF.

There are many counts of this clonotype. This chain joins TRBV20-1 and TRBJ2-1; TRBD2 might be the D (6 bases). This CDR3 contains 17 residues. Germline-derived CDR1 and CDR2 are DFQATT and SNEGSKA (reference sequence). The V and J ends lost 0 bases and 4 bases respectively, with 19 bases between them. DNA for the CDR3: TGCAGTGCTAGAGATCCGGTTATTAGCGGCACTTACAATGAGCAGTTCTTC. Translated: CSARDPVISGTYNEQFF.

The rearrangement links TRBV12-3 or TRBV12-4 to TRBJ1-5; possibly TRBD1 for D (5 bases). The V and J ends lost 8 bases and 0 bases respectively, with 14 bases between them. This CDR3 comprises 15 residues. The CDR3 here is CASYLGAYSNQPQHF. CDR3 coding DNA: TGTGCCAGCTACCTTGGGGCTTATAGCAATCAGCCCCAGCATTTT.

The chain employs TRBV23-1 and TRBJ2-3; 7 bases map to TRBD2. TRBV23-1 is assigned to the ORF class and has an uncertain function. This CDR3 is built from 18 residues. The V gene end was trimmed by 3 bases and the J gene end by 4 bases; junction bases not matched to a gene: 16. The CDR3 DNA sequence: TGCGCCAGCAGTCATCGGGGGGTTAGGAAGTCGTCGGCAGATACGCAGTATTTT. It yields the protein CASSHRGVRKSSADTQYF.

This clonotype occurred a few times. The rearrangement links TRBV28 to TRBJ2-7; D perhaps matches TRBD1 (6 bases). This CDR3 is built from 15 residues. Trimming removed 4 bases from V and 3 bases from J, with 16 bases in between. Looked up from germline, CDR1 is MDHEN and CDR2 is SYDVKM. This CDR3 is CASSYDRDIIYEQYF. DNA of the CDR3: TGTGCCAGCAGTTATGATCGGGACATTATCTACGAGCAGTACTTC.

There are many counts of this clonotype. J is TRBJ2-3 and V is TRBV28; TRBD1 or TRBD2 may be the D gene (5 bases each). The CDR3 is 15 amino acids. Per the germline V gene, CDR1 is MDHEN and CDR2 is SYDVKM. The ends were cut back, 7 bases at V and 0 bases at J, with 14 bases in the middle. In DNA form, the CDR3 reads TGTGCCAGCATTCTGGGGACGGCTAGCACAGATACGCAGTATTTT. Encoded protein: CASILGTASTDTQYF.

This clonotype turned up a few times. The chain uses TRBV9 and TRBJ2-7; D is unresolved. V gave up 0 bases and J gave up 2 bases, with 9 bases separating them. There are 14 residues in the CDR3. Germline loops: CDR1 SGDLS, CDR2 YYNGEE. CDR3 loop: CASSVGDGAYEQYF. In DNA form, the CDR3 reads TGTGCCAGCAGCGTAGGAGATGGAGCCTACGAGCAGTACTTC. Filled out from reference TRBV9 and TRBJ2-7, the complete variable domain reads DSGVTQTPKHLITATGQRVTLRCSPRSGDLSVYWYQQSLDQGLQFLIQYYNGEERAKGNILERFSAQQFPDLHSELNLSSLELGDSALYFCASSVGDGAYEQYFGPGTRLTVT.

This clonotype has at least ten counts. The rearrangement links TRBV4-2 to TRBJ2-7; 8 bases fit TRBD2. Germline V gene lookup returns CDR1 LGHNA and CDR2 YNFKEQ. The CDR3 spans 15 residues. V was pared by 4 bases and J by 3 bases, with 8 bases of the junction left unmatched. The CDR3 is CASSPGPGRDYEQYF. The CDR3 bases are TGTGCCAGCAGCCCGGGACCCGGGAGGGACTACGAGCAGTACTTC.

This clonotype was recorded at least ten times. The chain is built from TRBV20-1 and TRBJ2-7; possible D gene TRBD1, 5 bases. The CDR3 spans 14 residues. Germline assignment: CDR1 DFQATT and CDR2 SNEGSKA (reference sequence). With 0 bases removed from V and 0 bases from J, the gap between germline ends came to 9 bases. The CDR3 spells CSARDGAVSYEQYF. DNA of the CDR3: TGCAGTGCTAGAGATGGGGCAGTCTCCTACGAGCAGTACTTC.

The J gene is TRBJ2-2, the V gene TRBV20-1, with 11 bases matching TRBD2. The CDR3 has 17 amino acids. Germline V gene data show CDR1 as DFQATT and CDR2 as SNEGSKA (reference sequence). After removal of 1 base from V and 3 bases from J, the junction contained 7 bases not matched to a gene. CDR3 bases: TGCAGTGCTAGAGTGCGACTAGCGGGGTCGGACACCGGGGAGCTGTTTTTT. Translated: CSARVRLAGSDTGELFF.

In its sample, this clonotype was seen many times. The J gene is TRBJ1-1, the V gene TRBV29-1, with a tentative D call TRBD1 (6 bases). CDR3 length: 12 amino acids. Trimming stripped 6 bases from V and 10 bases from J, with 18 bases between. Germline assignment: CDR1 SQVTM and CDR2 ANQGSEA. CDR3 in amino acids: CSVELDSYGAFF. CDR3 nucleotide sequence: TGCAGCGTGGAACTGGACAGCTATGGAGCTTTCTTT.

The chain combines TRBV27 with TRBJ2-7; D gene uncertain. CDR3 length: 15 residues. Trimming removed 6 bases at V and 0 bases at J, with 15 bases between. CDR1 is MNHEY, CDR2 SMNVEV, per germline (reference sequence). The CDR3 here is CASSPWAGSSYEQYF. The CDR3 coding sequence is TGTGCCAGCAGCCCCTGGGCAGGAAGCTCCTACGAGCAGTACTTC.

About this clonotype itself: This may stem from a read error, because a much larger clone lies one nucleotide away. V is TRBV18 and J is TRBJ2-5, with D possibly being TRBD1 (5 bases). Germline assignment: CDR1 KGHSH and CDR2 LQKENI. Deletions cut 4 bases from V and 4 bases from J, with 10 bases between. There are 13 residues in the CDR3. The chain's CDR3 is CASSLDMGETQYF. For the CDR3, the DNA is TGTGCCAGCTCACTGGACATGGGAGAGACCCAGTACTTC.

V and J are TRBV6-5 and TRBJ1-1; D perhaps matches TRBD1 (6 bases). This CDR3 spans 15 amino acids. V was cut by 4 bases and J by 0 bases, with 12 bases left in between. From germline, CDR1 is MNHEY and CDR2 SVGAGI. The CDR3 DNA reads as TGTGCCAGCAGTTTACCTGGGACATTGAACACTGAAGCTTTCTTT. It encodes CASSLPGTLNTEAFF.

This clonotype was seen a few times. The chain couples TRBV28 to TRBJ1-3; D is uncertain. Germline V gives CDR1 MDHEN, CDR2 SYDVKM. The CDR3 is 17 residues long. V lost 6 bases, J lost 1 base, and 19 bases lay in between. CDR3 in DNA: TGTGCCAGCAGGCCTCGAGAGACCGGAGGGTCTGGAAACACCATATATTTT. It specifies CASRPRETGGSGNTIYF.

The chain uses TRBV20-1 and TRBJ1-3; D is uncertain. Germline CDR1 and CDR2: DFQATT and SNEGSKA (reference sequence). V was cut by 0 bases and J by 0 bases, with 9 bases left in between. The CDR3 loop spans 15 amino acids. CDR3 region: CSARDLRTSGNTIYF. As DNA, the CDR3 is TGCAGTGCTAGAGATCTCAGGACCTCTGGAAACACCATATATTTT.

This clonotype was counted at least ten times. This chain connects TRBV20-1 to TRBJ2-4; D remains unclear. The length of the CDR3 is 13 residues. V shed 2 bases and J shed 0 bases, with 5 bases lying between them. CDR1 and CDR2 (germline): DFQATT, SNEGSKA (reference sequence). This CDR3 reads CSARYLAKNIQYF. CDR3 coding DNA: TGCAGTGCTAGATATTTAGCCAAAAACATTCAGTACTTC.

At least ten counts were recorded for this clonotype. The V call is TRBV20-1, the J call TRBJ2-1; TRBD2 matches 8 bases. Germline V lookup: CDR1 DFQATT, CDR2 SNEGSKA (reference sequence). The CDR3 consists of 13 residues. V dropped 5 bases and J dropped 5; count of bases not matched to a gene: 5. The CDR3 sequence is CSAWSGSNNEQFF. DNA of the CDR3: TGCAGTGCTTGGAGCGGGAGCAACAATGAGCAGTTCTTC.

The genes are TRBV12-3 or TRBV12-4 and TRBJ2-5; 8 positions match TRBD2. This CDR3 contains 14 residues. The V gene end was trimmed by 6 bases and the J gene end by 2 bases; junction bases not matched to a gene: 5. The CDR3 protein is CASSPAGAQETQYF. The CDR3 nucleotides are TGTGCCAGCAGCCCAGCGGGAGCGCAAGAGACCCAGTACTTC.

This clonotype has only a few counts. This chain connects TRBV27 to TRBJ2-1, with TRBD2 matching 7 bases. The CDR3 consists of 17 residues. Trimming removed 5 bases from V and 0 bases from J; junction bases left unmatched: 10. The germline V gene has CDR1 MNHEY and CDR2 SMNVEV (reference sequence). CDR3 sequence: CASSTAEGGSSYNEQFF. CDR3 coding DNA: TGTGCCAGCAGTACGGCTGAGGGAGGGAGCTCCTACAATGAGCAGTTCTTC.